This TCR beta chain originates from a study of CD8+CD57+ T cells in acquired aplastic anemia. Profiling that covered TCR beta VDJ and CDR3 relied on genomic DNA as its template. MiXCR, applied by TCRdb to the reads, yields one record per CDR3 protein. The sample yields some 120,000 distinct CDR3 sequences, about two fifths seen once. V lost 0 bases and J 7 bases, leaving 18 bases between the germline ends. Germline CDR1 and CDR2: ENHRY and SYGVKD. This CDR3 is built from 16 residues. The authors sequenced patients whose flow cytometry had shown CD8+CD57+ cell expansion. This clonotype was observed a handful of times.

The origin of this receptor is a human donor with aplastic anemia. This sequence joins TRBV10-3 and TRBJ1-2; D unresolved. Sequencing was performed on sorted CD4+, CD8+, or CD8+CD57+ T cells (not recorded which) from PBMCs. CDR3 DNA: TGTGCCATCAGTGAGTCGACGAGAGGGTCATCGTCTGGCTACACCTTC. Protein product: CAISESTRGSSSGYTF.